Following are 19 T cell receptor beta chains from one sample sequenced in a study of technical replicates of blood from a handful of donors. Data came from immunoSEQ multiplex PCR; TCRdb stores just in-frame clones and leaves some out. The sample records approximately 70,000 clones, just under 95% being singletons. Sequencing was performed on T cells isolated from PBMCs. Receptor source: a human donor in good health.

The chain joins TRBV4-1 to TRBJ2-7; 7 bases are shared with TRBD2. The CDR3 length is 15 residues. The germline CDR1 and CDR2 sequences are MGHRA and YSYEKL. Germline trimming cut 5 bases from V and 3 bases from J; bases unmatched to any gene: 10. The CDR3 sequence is CASSATGPGGYEQYF. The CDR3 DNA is TGCGCCAGCAGCGCTACGGGACCGGGGGGCTACGAGCAGTACTTC.

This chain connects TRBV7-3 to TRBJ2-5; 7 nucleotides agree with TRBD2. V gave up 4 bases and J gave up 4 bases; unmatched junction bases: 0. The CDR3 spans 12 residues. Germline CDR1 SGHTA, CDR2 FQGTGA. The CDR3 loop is CASSWGGETQYF. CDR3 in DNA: TGTGCCAGCAGCTGGGGGGGAGAGACCCAGTACTTC.

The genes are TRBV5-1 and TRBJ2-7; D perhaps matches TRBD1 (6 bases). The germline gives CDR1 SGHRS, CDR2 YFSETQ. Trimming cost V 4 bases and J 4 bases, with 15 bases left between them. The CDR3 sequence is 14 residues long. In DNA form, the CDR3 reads TGCGCCAGCAGCATAGGGAATCAGGGGTACGAGCAGTACTTC. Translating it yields CASSIGNQGYEQYF.

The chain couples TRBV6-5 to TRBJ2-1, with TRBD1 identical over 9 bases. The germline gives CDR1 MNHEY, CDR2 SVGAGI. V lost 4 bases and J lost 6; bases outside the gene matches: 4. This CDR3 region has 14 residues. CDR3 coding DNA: TGTGCCAGCAGTTTTGGGACAGGGAGCAATGAGCAGTTCTTC. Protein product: CASSFGTGSNEQFF.

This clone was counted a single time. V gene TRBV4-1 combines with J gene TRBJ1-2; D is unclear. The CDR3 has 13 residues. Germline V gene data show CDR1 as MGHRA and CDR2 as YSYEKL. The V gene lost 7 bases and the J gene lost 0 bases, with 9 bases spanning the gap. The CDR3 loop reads CASTKEPNYGYTF. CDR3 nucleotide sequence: TGCGCCAGCACTAAGGAGCCTAACTATGGCTACACCTTC.

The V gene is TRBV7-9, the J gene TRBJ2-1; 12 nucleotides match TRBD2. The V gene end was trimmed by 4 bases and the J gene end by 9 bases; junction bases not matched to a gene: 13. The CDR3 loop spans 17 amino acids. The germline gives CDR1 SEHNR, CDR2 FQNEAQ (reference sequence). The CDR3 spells CASSSSGPLAGGGEQFF. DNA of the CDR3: TGTGCCAGCAGCTCATCCGGTCCACTAGCGGGAGGCGGTGAGCAGTTCTTC.

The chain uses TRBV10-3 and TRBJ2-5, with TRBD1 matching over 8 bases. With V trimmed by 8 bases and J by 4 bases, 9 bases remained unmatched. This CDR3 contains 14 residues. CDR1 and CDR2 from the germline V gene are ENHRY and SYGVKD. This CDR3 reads CAIARGREGETQYF. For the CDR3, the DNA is TGTGCCATCGCCAGGGGGCGAGAGGGAGAGACCCAGTACTTC.

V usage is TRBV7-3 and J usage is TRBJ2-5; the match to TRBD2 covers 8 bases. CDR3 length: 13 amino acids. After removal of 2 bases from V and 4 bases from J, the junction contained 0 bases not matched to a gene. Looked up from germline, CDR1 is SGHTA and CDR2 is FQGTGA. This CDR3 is CASSLLAGETQYF. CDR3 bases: TGTGCCAGCAGCTTACTAGCGGGAGAGACCCAGTACTTC.

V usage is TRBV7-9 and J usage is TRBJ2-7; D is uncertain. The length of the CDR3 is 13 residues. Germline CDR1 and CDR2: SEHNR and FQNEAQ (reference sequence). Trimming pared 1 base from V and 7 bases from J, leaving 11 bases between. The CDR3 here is CASSLGAVGEQYF. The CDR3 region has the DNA TGTGCCAGCAGCTTAGGGGCCGTAGGTGAGCAGTACTTC.

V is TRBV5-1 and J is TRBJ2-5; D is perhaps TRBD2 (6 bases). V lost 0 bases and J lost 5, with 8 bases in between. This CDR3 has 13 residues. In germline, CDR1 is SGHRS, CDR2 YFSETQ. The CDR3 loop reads CASSLDGRETQYF. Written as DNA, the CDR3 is TGCGCCAGCAGCTTGGATGGGAGGGAGACCCAGTACTTC. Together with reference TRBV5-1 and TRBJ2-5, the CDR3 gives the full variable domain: KAGVTQTPRYLIKTRGQQVTLSCSPISGHRSVSWYQQTPGQGLQFLFEYFSETQRNKGNFPGRFSGRQFSNSRSEMNVSTLELGDSALYLCASSLDGRETQYFGPGTRLLVL.

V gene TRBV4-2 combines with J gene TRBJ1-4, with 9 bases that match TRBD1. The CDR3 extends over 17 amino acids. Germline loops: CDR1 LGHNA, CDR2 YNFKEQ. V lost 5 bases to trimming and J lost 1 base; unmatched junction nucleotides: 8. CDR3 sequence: CASSSNHRGLTNEKLFF. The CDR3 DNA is TGTGCCAGCAGCTCAAATCACAGGGGGCTAACTAATGAAAAACTGTTTTTT.

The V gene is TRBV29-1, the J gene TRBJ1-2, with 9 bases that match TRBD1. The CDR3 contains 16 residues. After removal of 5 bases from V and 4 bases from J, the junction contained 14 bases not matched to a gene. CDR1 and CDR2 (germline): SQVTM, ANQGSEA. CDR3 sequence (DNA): TGCAGCGTTCCCGCCTTGTATACGACAGGGGGCTATGGCTACACCTTC. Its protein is CSVPALYTTGGYGYTF.

CDR3 in DNA: TGTGCCAGCAGTGAGGGCAGGGTTTTCGGTGAAGCTTTCTTT. Protein product: CASSEGRVFGEAFF. The gene calls are TRBV2 and TRBJ1-1; TRBD1 is a possible D gene (5 bases). V dropped 3 bases and J dropped 7 bases, with 15 bases sitting between them. The CDR3 sequence is 14 residues long. The germline V gene encodes CDR1 SNHLY and CDR2 FYNNEI.

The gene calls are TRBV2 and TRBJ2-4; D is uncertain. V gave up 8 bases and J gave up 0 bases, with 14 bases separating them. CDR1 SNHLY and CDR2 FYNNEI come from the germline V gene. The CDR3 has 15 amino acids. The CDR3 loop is CASGLETLAKNIQYF. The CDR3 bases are TGTGCCAGCGGCCTAGAGACGTTAGCCAAAAACATTCAGTACTTC.

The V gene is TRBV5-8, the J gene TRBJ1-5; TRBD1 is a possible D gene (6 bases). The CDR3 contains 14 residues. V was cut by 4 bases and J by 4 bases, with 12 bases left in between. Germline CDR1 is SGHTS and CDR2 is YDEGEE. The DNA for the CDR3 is TGTGCCAGCAGCCTTCCTGACAGGAATCAGCCCCAGCATTTT. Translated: CASSLPDRNQPQHF.

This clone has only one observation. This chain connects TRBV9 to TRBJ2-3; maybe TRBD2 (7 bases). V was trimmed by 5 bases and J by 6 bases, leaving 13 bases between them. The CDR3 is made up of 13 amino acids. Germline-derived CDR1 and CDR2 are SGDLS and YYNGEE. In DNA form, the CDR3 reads TGTGCCAGCAGGGGGAGGGGGAAGGATACGCAGTATTTT. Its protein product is CASRGRGKDTQYF.

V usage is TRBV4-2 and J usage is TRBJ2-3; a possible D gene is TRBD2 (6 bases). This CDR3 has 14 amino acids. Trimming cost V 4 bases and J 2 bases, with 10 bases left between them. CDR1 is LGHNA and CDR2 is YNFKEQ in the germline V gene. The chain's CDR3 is CASSPGDFTDTQYF. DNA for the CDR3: TGTGCCAGCAGCCCGGGGGACTTCACAGATACGCAGTATTTT.

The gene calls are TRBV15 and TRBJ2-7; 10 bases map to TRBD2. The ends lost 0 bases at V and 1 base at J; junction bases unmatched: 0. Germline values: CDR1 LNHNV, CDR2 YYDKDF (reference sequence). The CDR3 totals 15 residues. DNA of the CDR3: TGTGCCACCAGCAGAGAAGCGGGAGGGTCCTACGAGCAGTACTTC. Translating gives CATSREAGGSYEQYF.

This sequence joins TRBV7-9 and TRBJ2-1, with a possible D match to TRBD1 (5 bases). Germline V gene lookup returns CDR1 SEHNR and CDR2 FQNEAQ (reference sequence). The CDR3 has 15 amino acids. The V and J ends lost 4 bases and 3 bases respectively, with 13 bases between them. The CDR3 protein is CASSSTLQGYNEQFF. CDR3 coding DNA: TGTGCCAGCAGCTCTACGCTGCAGGGCTACAATGAGCAGTTCTTC.